Shown below are 27 T cell receptor beta chains from a single sample sequenced in a study of human T cells and chemical hapten exposure. TCRdb re-called the RACE reads through MiXCR, storing one row per CDR3 protein. Found here are 65,000 to 95,000 distinct CDR3 sequences, about 8.6% of them singletons; the top ten hold around 1.7%. Noted time point: healthy volunteer bleed at 6 weeks. Whole blood that had not been fractionated was the source of extracted total RNA. What was sequenced was whole blood. Receptor source: a female donor in good health. Some clones in this sample may be carry-over from other donors' samples.

This clonotype has just a few counts. The chain is built from TRBV19 and TRBJ2-6; TRBD1 matches 8 bases. This CDR3 spans 14 amino acids. In germline, CDR1 is LNHDA, CDR2 SQIVND (reference sequence). The J segment lost 5 bases and the V segment lost 7 bases, leaving 4 bases of the junction unmatched. The CDR3 DNA sequence: TGTGCCAGTACTGGACAGGGCTGGGCCAACGTCCTGACTTTC. Translated, it gives CASTGQGWANVLTF.

This clonotype was detected ten times or more. This sequence joins TRBV29-1 and TRBJ1-1; D gene uncertain. V lost 1 base to trimming and J lost 6 bases, with 9 bases between them. Germline assignment: CDR1 SQVTM and CDR2 ANQGSEA. The CDR3 totals 12 residues. The CDR3 DNA is TGCAGCGTTGAAGGGGGTGTGCCTGAAGCTTTCTTT. It specifies CSVEGGVPEAFF. The full variable domain, in which reference TRBV29-1 and TRBJ1-1 provide the parts outside the CDR3, is SAVISQKPSRDICQRGTSLTIQCQVDSQVTMMFWYRQQPGQSLTLIATANQGSEATYESGFVIDKFPISRPNLTFSTLTVSNMSPEDSSIYLCSVEGGVPEAFFGQGTRLTVV.

This clonotype was picked up a small number of times. The chain uses TRBV7-8 and TRBJ1-2; D is ambiguous. Trimming shortened V by 4 bases and J by 1 base, and 16 bases separated the two germline ends. There are 16 residues in the CDR3. Per germline, CDR1 SGHVS and CDR2 FQNEAQ. The CDR3 region has the DNA TGTGCCAGCAGCTCGCAGGAGCAACTCTATAACTATGGCTACACCTTC. Residues: CASSSQEQLYNYGYTF. Complete variable domain (other parts from reference TRBV7-8 and TRBJ1-2): GAGVSQSPRYKVAKRGQDVALRCDPISGHVSLFWYQQALGQGPEFLTYFQNEAQLDKSGLPSDRFFAERPEGSVSTLKIQRTQQEDSAVYLCASSSQEQLYNYGYTFGSGTRLTVV.

There are a few counts of this clonotype. This chain joins TRBV29-1 and TRBJ2-1, with D perhaps matching TRBD2 (6 bases). Germline V gives CDR1 SQVTM, CDR2 ANQGSEA. V lost 4 bases and J lost 8, with 24 bases in between. CDR3 size: 16 residues. In DNA, the CDR3 is TGCAGCGTTGTTAGCTCCCGGGACTTATATGTGTATGAGCAGTTCTTC. Protein product: CSVVSSRDLYVYEQFF.

A note on this clonotype: A junction boundary mismatches the germline segment, possibly from a read error. The chain combines TRBV12-3 or TRBV12-4 with TRBJ2-1; 7 bases are shared with TRBD1. The CDR3 length is 15 residues. The CDR3 DNA follows: TGTGTCAGCAGTCACACAGGGGCTCGGAGCAATGAGCAGTTCTTC. This encodes CVSSHTGARSNEQFF.

This clonotype occurred many times. V and J are TRBV20-1 and TRBJ2-3; D is perhaps TRBD2 (6 bases). The germline gives CDR1 DFQATT, CDR2 SNEGSKA (reference sequence). V dropped 0 bases and J dropped 5 bases, with 15 bases sitting between them. The CDR3 spans 15 residues. For the CDR3, the DNA is TGCAGTGCTAGAGAGGCGGGGAAGATTGAAGATACGCAGTATTTT. Protein sequence: CSAREAGKIEDTQYF.

This clonotype was recorded a few times. This chain uses TRBV29-1 with TRBJ2-3; possible D gene TRBD2, 6 bases. The CDR3 has 15 residues. Trimming took off 7 bases at V and 2 bases at J, with 19 bases between the two ends. Germline V gene data show CDR1 as SQVTM and CDR2 as ANQGSEA. The CDR3 loop is CSADAASVDTDTQYF. CDR3 bases: TGCAGCGCCGATGCGGCTAGCGTCGACACAGATACGCAGTATTTT.

This clonotype was counted only a few times. V usage is TRBV7-3 and J usage is TRBJ2-1, with a tentative D call TRBD1 (5 bases). The CDR3 totals 13 residues. Trimming removed 5 bases at V and 9 bases at J, with 14 bases between. CDR1 and CDR2 from the germline V gene are SGHTA and FQGTGA. The CDR3 bases are TGTGCCAGCAGCCCCGGAAGGGGTACTGAGCAGTTCTTC. Residues: CASSPGRGTEQFF.

In this sample, this clonotype turned up many times. The chain carries TRBV7-9 and TRBJ2-7; TRBD2 matches 9 bases. The CDR3 length is 15 residues. CDR1 and CDR2 from the germline V gene are SEHNR and FQNEAQ (reference sequence). J gave up 6 bases and V 1 base, and 7 bases lay outside the gene matches. Here the CDR3 DNA reads TGTGCCAGCAGCTTAGTTGCGGGGGGGCCAGCCGAGCAGTACTTC. It is translated as CASSLVAGGPAEQYF.

The table lists this clonotype with many counts. The J gene is TRBJ1-6, the V gene TRBV12-3 or TRBV12-4; D is possibly TRBD1 (6 bases). V shed 6 bases and J shed 7 bases, with 10 bases lying between them. The CDR3 covers 13 residues. The CDR3 spells CASRQGNNSPLHF. DNA for the CDR3: TGTGCCAGCAGGCAGGGGAACAATTCACCCCTCCACTTT.

CDR3 nucleotide sequence: TGCAGTGTTGGGGGGGGGACAGGGATGAACGAGCAGTACTTC. This codes for CSVGGGTGMNEQYF. The chain has TRBV20-1 and TRBJ2-7; 9 nucleotides agree with TRBD1. The CDR3 is made up of 14 amino acids. V was clipped by 7 bases and J by 5 bases; unmatched bases: 12. Per the germline V gene, CDR1 is DFQATT and CDR2 is SNEGSKA (reference sequence).

In this sample, this clonotype turned up many times. V usage is TRBV20-1 and J usage is TRBJ2-3; unclear D gene. The CDR3 extends over 14 amino acids. V was shortened by 3 bases and J by 0 bases, with 10 bases between the two germline ends. The germline gives CDR1 DFQATT, CDR2 SNEGSKA (reference sequence). This chain's CDR3 is CSASPALSTDTQYF. The CDR3 DNA sequence: TGCAGTGCTAGTCCAGCGCTTAGCACAGATACGCAGTATTTT.

This clonotype was recorded a few times. Since no conserved phenylalanine or tryptophan closes the CDR3, a read error is the likely cause. The chain has TRBV29-1 and TRBJ2-2; unclear D gene. CDR1 and CDR2 (germline): SQVTM, ANQGSEA. Trimming shortened V by 4 bases and J by 1 base, and 10 bases separated the two germline ends. The CDR3 runs 14 residues. As DNA, the CDR3 is TGCAGCGTTGTCTATTACGTGAACACCGGGGAGCTGTTTTGT. Amino acid sequence: CSVVYYVNTGELFC.

In its sample, this clonotype was seen a few times. V usage is TRBV20-1 and J usage is TRBJ2-7; 8 bases are shared with TRBD1. This CDR3 comprises 16 residues. Germline CDR1 DFQATT, CDR2 SNEGSKA (reference sequence). Trimming took 1 base from V and 3 from J; bases not matched to a gene: 11. CDR3 nucleotide sequence: TGCAGTGCTAGAGCTACTATACAGGGGGACTTCTACGAGCAGTACTTC. Protein product: CSARATIQGDFYEQYF.

The chain joins TRBV25-1 to TRBJ2-3; 12 bases map to TRBD2. The CDR3 spans 16 residues. Germline CDR1 and CDR2: MGHDK and SYGVNS. Unmatched junction bases numbered 8, after V lost 7 bases and J lost 3 bases. CDR3 amino acids: CASTLRTSGATDTQYF. DNA for the CDR3: TGTGCCAGCACTCTCCGGACTAGCGGGGCTACAGATACGCAGTATTTT.

Concerning this clonotype itself: This could be a read error, since a much larger clone is one nucleotide away. The chain joins TRBV12-3 or TRBV12-4 to TRBJ2-3; no clear D. The CDR3 sequence is 11 residues long. The CDR3 DNA reads as TGTACCAGCAGTTCAGTAGATACGCAGTATTTT. Translated: CTSSSVDTQYF.

The chain couples TRBV28 to TRBJ1-5, with 7 nucleotides matching TRBD1. Trimming at V came to 3 bases and at J to 0 bases, leaving 11 bases not matched to a gene. The CDR3 runs 18 residues. Germline-derived CDR1 and CDR2 are MDHEN and SYDVKM. CDR3 loop: CASSFWGDSELSNQPQHF. The CDR3 DNA sequence: TGTGCCAGCAGTTTTTGGGGGGACAGCGAACTTAGCAATCAGCCCCAGCATTTT.

This clonotype has at least ten counts. The chain uses TRBV6-1 and TRBJ1-5; D not resolved. This CDR3 is 13 amino acids long. Trimming removed 4 bases at V and 1 base at J, with 5 bases between. Looked up from germline, CDR1 is MNHNS and CDR2 is SASEGT. The CDR3 region has the DNA TGTGCCAGCAGTGCTGGCAGCAATCAGCCCCAGCATTTT. It specifies CASSAGSNQPQHF.

The sample holds many counts of this clonotype. The chain combines TRBV2 with TRBJ2-3; the D is unclear. CDR1 is SNHLY, CDR2 FYNNEI, per germline. With 2 bases removed from V and 4 bases from J, the gap between germline ends came to 19 bases. The CDR3 extends over 17 amino acids. DNA for the CDR3: TGTGCCAGCAGTGAATTGGCGGCCGACCGATGGTCAGATACGCAGTATTTT. Amino acid sequence: CASSELAADRWSDTQYF.

This clonotype was counted between two and nine times. The chain links TRBV2 to TRBJ1-6, with D hard to call. The CDR3 loop spans 16 amino acids. V lost 5 bases, J lost 8 bases, and 19 bases lay in between. Germline loops: CDR1 SNHLY, CDR2 FYNNEI. CDR3 in amino acids: CASSLAGFRRDSPLHF. The CDR3 coding sequence is TGTGCCAGCAGTTTGGCAGGCTTCCGGCGGGATTCACCCCTCCACTTT.

V usage is TRBV2 and J usage is TRBJ1-4; the D is unclear. This CDR3 comprises 11 residues. Germline values: CDR1 SNHLY, CDR2 FYNNEI. Trimming removed 4 bases from V and 8 bases from J, with 5 bases in between. The CDR3 DNA reads TGTGCCAGCAGTGTCGGCGAAAAACTGTTTTTT. Its translation is CASSVGEKLFF.

V usage is TRBV7-2 and J usage is TRBJ1-6, with TRBD1 identical over 7 bases. This CDR3 region has 15 residues. Unmatched junction bases numbered 6, after V lost 5 bases and J lost 5 bases. Per the germline V gene, CDR1 is SGHTA and CDR2 is FQGNSA. The DNA for the CDR3 is TGTGCCAGCAGCCGTACAGGGGTGGATAATTCACCCCTCCACTTT. Amino acids: CASSRTGVDNSPLHF. The whole variable domain, filled in from reference TRBV7-2 and TRBJ1-6, reads GAGVSQSPSNKVTEKGKDVELRCDPISGHTALYWYRQSLGQGLEFLIYFQGNSAPDKSGLPSDRFSAERTGGSVSTLTIQRTQQEDSAVYLCASSRTGVDNSPLHFGNGTRLTVT.

The chain couples TRBV7-2 to TRBJ1-4; D remains ambiguous. Trimming left V 5 bases short and J 7 bases short, with 14 bases between. CDR1 is SGHTA and CDR2 is FQGNSA in the germline V gene. The length of the CDR3 is 14 residues. The CDR3 is CASSPRGSFEKLFF. The CDR3 DNA is TGTGCCAGCAGCCCGCGGGGAAGTTTTGAAAAACTGTTTTTT.

This clonotype was counted between two and nine times. The gene calls are TRBV6-1 and TRBJ1-2, with D tentatively TRBD1 (5 bases). This CDR3 region has 13 residues. The germline V and J ends were trimmed by 3 bases and 8 bases, with 13 bases remaining between them. Germline CDR1 MNHNS, CDR2 SASEGT. For the CDR3, the DNA is TGTGCCAGCAGTGATGGGGCAGGGCAAGGCTACACCTTC. This gives the protein CASSDGAGQGYTF.

This clonotype was picked up a small number of times. This sequence joins TRBV14 and TRBJ1-1; D not certain. The CDR3 has 16 amino acids. Germline assignment: CDR1 SGHDN and CDR2 FVKESK. The V end was cut by 2 bases, the J end by 1 base, with 14 bases between. CDR3 protein: CASSQNKGPRNTEAFF. CDR3 coding DNA: TGTGCCAGCAGCCAAAACAAAGGGCCCCGGAACACTGAAGCTTTCTTT.

The rearrangement uses TRBV7-6 and TRBJ2-1; D may be TRBD1 (6 bases). CDR1 and CDR2 from the germline V gene are SGHVS and FNYEAQ. Trimming took off 2 bases at V and 12 bases at J, with 20 bases between the two ends. This CDR3 has 15 residues. The CDR3 DNA reads as TGTGCCAGCAGCTTAATCGTGGGACCAGGGGCGGGGCAGTTCTTC. It specifies CASSLIVGPGAGQFF.

In its sample, this clonotype ranks as medium-sized. V and J are TRBV7-2 and TRBJ2-3; unclear D gene. Germline V gives CDR1 SGHTA, CDR2 FQGNSA. This CDR3 has 12 residues. V dropped 4 bases and J dropped 4 bases, with 6 bases sitting between them. CDR3 loop: CASSSWADTQYF. CDR3 bases: TGTGCCAGCAGCTCGTGGGCAGATACGCAGTATTTT.